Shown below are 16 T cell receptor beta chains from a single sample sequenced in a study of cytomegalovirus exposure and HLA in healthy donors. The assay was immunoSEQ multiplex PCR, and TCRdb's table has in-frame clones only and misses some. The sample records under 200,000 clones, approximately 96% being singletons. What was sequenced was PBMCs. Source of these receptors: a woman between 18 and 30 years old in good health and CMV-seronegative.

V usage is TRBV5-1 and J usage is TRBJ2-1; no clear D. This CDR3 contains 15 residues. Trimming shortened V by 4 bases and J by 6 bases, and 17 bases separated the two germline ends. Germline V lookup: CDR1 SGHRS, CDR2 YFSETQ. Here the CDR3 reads CASSLHSARINEQFF. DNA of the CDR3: TGCGCCAGCAGCCTTCACTCGGCGAGGATCAATGAGCAGTTCTTC.

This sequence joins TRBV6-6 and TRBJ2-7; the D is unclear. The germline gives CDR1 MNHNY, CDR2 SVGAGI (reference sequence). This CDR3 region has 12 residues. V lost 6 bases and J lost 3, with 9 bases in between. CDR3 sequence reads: CASSRSGYEQYF. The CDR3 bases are TGTGCCAGCAGCCGCTCGGGCTACGAGCAGTACTTC.

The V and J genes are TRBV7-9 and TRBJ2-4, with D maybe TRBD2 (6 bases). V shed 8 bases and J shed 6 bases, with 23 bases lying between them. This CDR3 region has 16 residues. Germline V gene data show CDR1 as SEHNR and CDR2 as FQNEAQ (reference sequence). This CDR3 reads CASDHGGADSTNIQYF. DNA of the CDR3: TGTGCCAGCGACCACGGCGGGGCGGACTCCACAAACATTCAGTACTTC.

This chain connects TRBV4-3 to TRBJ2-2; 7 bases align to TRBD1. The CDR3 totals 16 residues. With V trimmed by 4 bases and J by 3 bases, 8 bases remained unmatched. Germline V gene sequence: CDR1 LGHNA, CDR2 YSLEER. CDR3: CASSRLGQKDTGELFF. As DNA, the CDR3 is TGCGCCAGCAGCCGGTTGGGACAGAAAGACACCGGGGAGCTGTTTTTT.

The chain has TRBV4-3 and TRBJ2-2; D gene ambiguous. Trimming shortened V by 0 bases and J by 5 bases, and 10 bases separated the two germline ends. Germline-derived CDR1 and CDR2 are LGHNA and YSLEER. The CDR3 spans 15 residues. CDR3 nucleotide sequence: TGCGCCAGCAGCCAAGAGATAACTTTTACCGGGGAGCTGTTTTTT. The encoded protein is CASSQEITFTGELFF.

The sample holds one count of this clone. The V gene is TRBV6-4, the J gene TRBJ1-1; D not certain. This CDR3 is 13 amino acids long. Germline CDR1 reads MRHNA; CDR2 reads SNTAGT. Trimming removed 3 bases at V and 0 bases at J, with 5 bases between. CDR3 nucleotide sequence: TGTGCCAGCAGTGATACGGTGAACACTGAAGCTTTCTTT. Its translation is CASSDTVNTEAFF.

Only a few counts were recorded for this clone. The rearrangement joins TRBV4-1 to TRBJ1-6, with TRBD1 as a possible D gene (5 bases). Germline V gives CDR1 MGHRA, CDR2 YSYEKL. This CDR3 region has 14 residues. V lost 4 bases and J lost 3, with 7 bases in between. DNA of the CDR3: TGCGCCAGCAGCCCCGACAGCTATAATTCACCCCTCCACTTT. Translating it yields CASSPDSYNSPLHF.

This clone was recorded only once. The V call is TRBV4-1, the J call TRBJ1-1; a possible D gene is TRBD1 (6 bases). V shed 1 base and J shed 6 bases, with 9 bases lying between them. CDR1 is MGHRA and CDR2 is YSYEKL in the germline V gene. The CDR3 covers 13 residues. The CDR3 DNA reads TGCGCCAGCAGCCAAGGGACAGCTTCTGAAGCTTTCTTT. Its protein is CASSQGTASEAFF.

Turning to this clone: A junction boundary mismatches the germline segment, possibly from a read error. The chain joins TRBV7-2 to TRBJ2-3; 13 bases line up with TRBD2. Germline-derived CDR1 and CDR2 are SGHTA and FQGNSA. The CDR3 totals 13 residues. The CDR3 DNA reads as TGTGCCAGCAGCTTAGCACTAGCGGGGGGGCCTAATTTT. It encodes CASSLALAGGPNF.

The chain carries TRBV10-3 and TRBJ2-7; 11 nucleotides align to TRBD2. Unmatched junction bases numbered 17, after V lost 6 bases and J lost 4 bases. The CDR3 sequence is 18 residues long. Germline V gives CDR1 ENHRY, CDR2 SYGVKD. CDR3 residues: CAIRGSVVAGGPRYEQYF. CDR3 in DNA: TGTGCCATCAGAGGATCCGTAGTAGCGGGGGGGCCTAGGTACGAGCAGTACTTC.

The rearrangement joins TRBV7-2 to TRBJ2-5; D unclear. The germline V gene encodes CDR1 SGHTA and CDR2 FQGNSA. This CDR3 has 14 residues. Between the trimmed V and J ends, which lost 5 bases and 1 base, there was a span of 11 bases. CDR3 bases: TGTGCCAGCAGCCAACTACCGGGCCAAGAGACCCAGTACTTC. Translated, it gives CASSQLPGQETQYF.

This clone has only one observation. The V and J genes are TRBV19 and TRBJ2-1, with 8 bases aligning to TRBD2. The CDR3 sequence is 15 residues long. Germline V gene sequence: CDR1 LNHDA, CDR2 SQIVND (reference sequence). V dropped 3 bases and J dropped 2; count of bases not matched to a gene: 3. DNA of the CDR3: TGTGCCAGTAGTATGGGCGGGGGGCCCTACAATGAGCAGTTCTTC. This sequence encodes CASSMGGGPYNEQFF.

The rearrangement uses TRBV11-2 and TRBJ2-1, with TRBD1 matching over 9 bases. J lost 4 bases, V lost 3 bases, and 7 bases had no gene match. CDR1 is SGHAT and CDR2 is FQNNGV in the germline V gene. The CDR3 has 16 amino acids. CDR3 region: CASSFLTGGAYNEQFF. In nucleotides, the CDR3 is TGTGCCAGCAGCTTCCTCACAGGGGGCGCGTACAATGAGCAGTTCTTC.

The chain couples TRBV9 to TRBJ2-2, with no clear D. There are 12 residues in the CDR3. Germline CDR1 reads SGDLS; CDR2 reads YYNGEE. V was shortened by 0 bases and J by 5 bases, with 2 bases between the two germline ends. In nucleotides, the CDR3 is TGTGCCAGCAGCGTAGCTACCGGGGAGCTGTTTTTT. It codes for CASSVATGELFF.

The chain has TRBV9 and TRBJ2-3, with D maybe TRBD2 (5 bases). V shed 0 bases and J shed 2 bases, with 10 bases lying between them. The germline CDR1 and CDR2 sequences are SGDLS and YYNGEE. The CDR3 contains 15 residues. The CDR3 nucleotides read TGTGCCAGCAGCGTAGATCTAGCCTTCACAGATACGCAGTATTTT. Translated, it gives CASSVDLAFTDTQYF.

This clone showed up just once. The CDR3 loop is CASSAREARNTGELFF. CDR3 DNA sequence: TGTGCCAGCAGCGCCCGAGAAGCGAGGAACACCGGGGAGCTGTTTTTT. The gene calls are TRBV7-8 and TRBJ2-2, with unresolved D. V lost 5 bases and J 1 base, leaving 14 bases between the germline ends. Germline V gene data show CDR1 as SGHVS and CDR2 as FQNEAQ. This CDR3 contains 16 residues.